This is a list of T cell receptor beta chains from one sample in a study of T cells after yellow fever vaccination. In TCRdb, the 5' RACE reads were re-called with MiXCR into one record per CDR3 protein. The table has 300,000 to 400,000 distinct CDR3 sequences, 8.5% to 10% seen once. This sample comprised PBMCs, obtained on the day of the first yellow fever vaccination. The receptors were gathered from a man in his late teens or twenties who received the YFV17D yellow fever vaccine. Both conserved end residues are part of each CDR3. D genes are given only for firm matches. Some rows mark clone size as missing; the rest say once, few, many or name a class of expanded clone.

TRBD1 | TRBJ1-2 | TRBV5-1 | NA | TGCGCCAGCAGCTTGGGGGACAGGTTCTATGGCTACACCTTC | CASSLGDRFYGYTF
TRBD1 | TRBJ2-7 | TRBV29-1 | many | TGCAGCGCCGAAGCCGAGGACAGGGGATCGTACGAGCAGTACTTC | CSAEAEDRGSYEQYF
NA | TRBJ2-5 | TRBV5-1 | NA | TGCGCCAGCAGCTTTACCGGGACAACCCAAGAGACCCAGTACTTC | CASSFTGTTQETQYF
NA | TRBJ1-3 | TRBV7-9 | few | TGTGCCAGCAGCTCCAGTGGGCGATCTGGAAACACCATATATTTT | CASSSSGRSGNTIYF
TRBD2 | TRBJ2-7 | TRBV7-2 | medium-sized | TGTGCCAGCAGCTACGAGGGCGGGGGAAATTACGAGCAGTACTTC | CASSYEGGGNYEQYF
TRBD1 | TRBJ2-2 | TRBV19 | few | TGTGCCAGTAGTATATCTCGCCTCAGGGGGCATACCGGGGAGCTGTTTTTT | CASSISRLRGHTGELFF
TRBD2 | TRBJ2-3 | TRBV12-5 | NA | TGTGCTAGTGGTTTGGTACTTTTAGCGGGGGGGGGTACAGATACGCAGTATTTT | CASGLVLLAGGGTDTQYF
NA | TRBJ2-1 | TRBV29-1 | NA | TGCAGCGTTGAAGATCTTGCCGGGGTTATGGGGTACAATGAGCAGTTCTTC | CSVEDLAGVMGYNEQFF
NA | TRBJ1-3 | TRBV6-1 | few | TGTGCCAGTGAAGGGGCAGGGGTAACCGGAAACACCATATATTTT | CASEGAGVTGNTIYF
NA | TRBJ2-3 | TRBV2 | few | TGTGCCAGCAGTATAACTACAGGGACAGATACGCAGTATTTT | CASSITTGTDTQYF
NA | TRBJ2-3 | TRBV6-5 | many | TGTGCCAGCAGTTACTCGTCGGGTGTGCGGGGTGGCACAGATACGCAGTATTTT | CASSYSSGVRGGTDTQYF
NA | TRBJ2-3 | TRBV12-3/TRBV12-4 | NA | TGTGCCAGCAGTTTAGCGCTCGGGGGAACAGATACGCAGTATTTT | CASSLALGGTDTQYF
NA | TRBJ1-5 | TRBV5-1 | few | TGCGCCAGCAGCTTGTACGGTGACAATCAGCCCCAGCATTTT | CASSLYGDNQPQHF
NA | TRBJ2-2 | TRBV7-9 | NA | TGTGCCAGCAGCTTACAAGGGGCGGCCACCGGGGAGCTGTTTTTT | CASSLQGAATGELFF
TRBD1 | TRBJ2-7 | TRBV20-1 | NA | TGCAGTGCTAGACCACAGGGGTTGACCTACGAGCAGTACTTC | CSARPQGLTYEQYF
TRBD1 | TRBJ1-5 | TRBV12-3/TRBV12-4 | few | TGTGCCAGCAGTAGGGACAGCGCCAATCAGCCCCAGCATTTT | CASSRDSANQPQHF
TRBD2 | TRBJ2-1 | TRBV19 | few | TGTGCCAGTGGACTAGCGTCTGGTAATGAGCAGTTCTTC | CASGLASGNEQFF
NA | TRBJ1-4 | TRBV7-3 | NA | TGTGCCAGCAGCGAGGGGCGGGGTGAAAAACTGTTTTTT | CASSEGRGEKLFF
NA | TRBJ2-5 | TRBV5-1 | NA | TGCGCCAGCAGCTTTTATTCGGGGCCCCAAGAGACCCAGTACTTC | CASSFYSGPQETQYF
NA | TRBJ2-5 | TRBV4-1 | few | TGCGCCAGCAGCCAAATTCAGGGGCAAGAGACCCAGTACTTC | CASSQIQGQETQYF
NA | TRBJ2-3 | TRBV5-1 | NA | TGCGCCAGCAGCTTGGCGGAGGGGCCTCCGGCCACAGATACGCAGTATTTT | CASSLAEGPPATDTQYF
NA | TRBJ2-5 | TRBV9 | few | TGTGCCAGCAGCGTACTCGGGGCGCGGGGAGAGACCCAGTACTTC | CASSVLGARGETQYF
TRBD2 | TRBJ2-5 | TRBV28 | NA | TGTGCCAGCAGTTTGGGGACTAGCGGGGGGGCCGTCGAGACCCAGTACTTC | CASSLGTSGGAVETQYF
NA | TRBJ2-2 | TRBV30 | NA | TGTGCCTGGACGGACACCGGGGAGCTGTTTTTT | CAWTDTGELFF
NA | TRBJ2-3 | TRBV19 | NA | TGTGCCAGCACCAGCCTTAGCGGAACAGATACGCAGTATTTT | CASTSLSGTDTQYF
NA | TRBJ2-5 | TRBV6-5 | many | TGTGCCAGCAGTTTTGGGACTTCCCAAGAGACCCAGTACTTC | CASSFGTSQETQYF
TRBD2 | TRBJ2-3 | TRBV7-2 | NA | TGTGCCAGCAGGCCCCCGGCGGGGGGCAAAGATACGCAGTATTTT | CASRPPAGGKDTQYF
TRBD1 | TRBJ2-4 | TRBV4-1 | few | TGCGCCAGCAGCCAAGCCGGGACAGTTATAGCCAAAAACATTCAGTACTTC | CASSQAGTVIAKNIQYF
NA | TRBJ1-5 | TRBV19 | NA | TGTGCCAGTAGTATAGCGGGGGGCGGCGGTCAGCCCCAGCATTTT | CASSIAGGGGQPQHF
NA | TRBJ2-3 | TRBV28 | NA | TGTGCCAGCAGTGGAGTCACAGATACGCAGTATTTT | CASSGVTDTQYF
NA | TRBJ2-6 | TRBV15 | NA | TGTGCCACCAGCAGAGGGGGGGGGGCCAACGTCCTGACTTTC | CATSRGGGANVLTF
TRBD2 | TRBJ2-4 | TRBV5-6 | few | TGTGCCAGCAGTAATAGCGGGGGAAACATTCAGTACTTC | CASSNSGGNIQYF
NA | TRBJ2-2 | TRBV2 | NA | TGTGCCAGCAGTGAAGACCCGGGGTGGAGCGACTACACCGGGGAGCTGTTTTTT | CASSEDPGWSDYTGELFF
TRBD1 | TRBJ1-1 | TRBV4-3 | few | TGCGCCAGCAGCCCGGGACAGGGGGACCCAATGAACACTGAAGCTTTCTTT | CASSPGQGDPMNTEAFF
TRBD2 | TRBJ2-3 | TRBV6-4 | NA | TGTGCCAGCAGTGACTCGCGGGGGGGCACAGATACGCAGTATTTT | CASSDSRGGTDTQYF
NA | TRBJ2-3 | TRBV20-1 | few | TGCAGTGCTTTAAGGTCGACTACATCAATAACTACTAGCACAGATACGCAGTATTTT | CSALRSTTSITTSTDTQYF
TRBD1 | TRBJ1-6 | TRBV7-6 | few | TGTGCCAGCACCTACGGGCAGGGGGGCTCACCCCTCCACTTT | CASTYGQGGSPLHF
NA | TRBJ2-6 | TRBV30 | NA | TGTGCCTGGAGTGTACCCCACGCACGCTCTGGGGCCAACGTCCTGACTTTC | CAWSVPHARSGANVLTF
TRBD2 | TRBJ2-3 | TRBV4-1 | few | TGCGCCAGCAGCCTACTAGCGGGGGCCCCCACAGATACGCAGTATTTT | CASSLLAGAPTDTQYF
NA | TRBJ1-6 | TRBV7-2 | many | TGTGCCAGCAGCTTAGGGGGTAGGTGGCCCCTCCACTTT | CASSLGGRWPLHF
NA | TRBJ2-5 | TRBV27 | many | TGTGCCAGCAGTTTATCGTCTGCCGCATGGGCCCAGTACTTC | CASSLSSAAWAQYF
NA | TRBJ2-2 | TRBV13 | NA | TGTGCCAGCAGCCTCTTATACACCGGGGAGCTGTTTTTT | CASSLLYTGELFF
NA | TRBJ2-1 | TRBV7-3 | NA | TGTGCCAGCAGCTTAATCTCCCGAGGTGGAGGTGAGCAGTTCTTC | CASSLISRGGGEQFF
NA | TRBJ1-2 | TRBV7-2 | few | TGTGCCAGCAGCTCCCGGTTTGATGGCTACACCTTC | CASSSRFDGYTF
NA | TRBJ1-6 | TRBV21-1 | NA | TGTGCCAGCAGCAGAAAGCGGCCCGGGCCTAAAATTTCACCCCTCCACTTT | CASSRKRPGPKISPLHF
NA | TRBJ1-2 | TRBV20-1 | few | TGCAGTGCTTCTTCTCCGGGGGCCTATGGCTACACCTTC | CSASSPGAYGYTF
NA | TRBJ2-3 | TRBV20-1 | few | TGCAGTGCCCGAAACGGGGGCGGGGATACGCAGTATTTT | CSARNGGGDTQYF
NA | TRBJ2-2 | TRBV7-9 | NA | TGTGCCAGCAGCGACTGGACTTTCGGGGAGCTGTTTTTT | CASSDWTFGELFF
NA | TRBJ1-1 | TRBV29-1 | many | TGCAGCGTTGTTTTGGGGACAATGAACACTGAAGCTTTCTTT | CSVVLGTMNTEAFF
NA | TRBJ1-1 | TRBV29-1 | NA | TGCAGCGTTGTCTTTTACAGGGTCTCTGAAGCTTTCTTT | CSVVFYRVSEAFF
NA | TRBJ1-1 | TRBV4-2 | NA | TGTGCCAGCAGCCAAGGGGTGTCCGGCAGCCATGAAGCTTTCTTT | CASSQGVSGSHEAFF
NA | TRBJ2-1 | TRBV7-2 | NA | TGTGCCAGCAGCTCCCAGCCAGGGTATGAGCAGTTCTTC | CASSSQPGYEQFF
TRBD1 | TRBJ1-4 | TRBV19 | NA | TGTGCCAGTAGTATACGGGACAGTAATAATGAAAAACTGTTTTTT | CASSIRDSNNEKLFF
NA | TRBJ2-4 | TRBV7-2 | many | TGTGCCAGCAGCTCGGGACACACGGGCATTCAGTACTTC | CASSSGHTGIQYF
NA | TRBJ1-6 | TRBV4-3 | NA | TGCGCCAGCAGCCCTTGGACGGTTAATTCACCCCTCCACTTT | CASSPWTVNSPLHF
NA | TRBJ1-1 | TRBV7-6 | many | TGTGCCAGCAGCTCAACCGTCCCTCCTTATTGGGCTTTCTTT | CASSSTVPPYWAFF
NA | TRBJ2-1 | TRBV6-5 | few | TGTGCCAGCAGTCCCGCTGTGAACAAGGCCTACAATGAGCAGTTCTTC | CASSPAVNKAYNEQFF
NA | TRBJ1-2 | TRBV29-1 | few | TGCAGCGTTGTAGAGGGCTCTAACTATGGCTACACCTTC | CSVVEGSNYGYTF
NA | TRBJ2-7 | TRBV3-1 | NA | TGTGCCAGCAGCCGGACCCTACCTACCTCCTACGAGCAGTACTTC | CASSRTLPTSYEQYF
TRBD1 | TRBJ1-5 | TRBV20-1 | few | TGCAGTGCTAGGACAGGGTTGAGTCAGCCCCAGCATTTT | CSARTGLSQPQHF